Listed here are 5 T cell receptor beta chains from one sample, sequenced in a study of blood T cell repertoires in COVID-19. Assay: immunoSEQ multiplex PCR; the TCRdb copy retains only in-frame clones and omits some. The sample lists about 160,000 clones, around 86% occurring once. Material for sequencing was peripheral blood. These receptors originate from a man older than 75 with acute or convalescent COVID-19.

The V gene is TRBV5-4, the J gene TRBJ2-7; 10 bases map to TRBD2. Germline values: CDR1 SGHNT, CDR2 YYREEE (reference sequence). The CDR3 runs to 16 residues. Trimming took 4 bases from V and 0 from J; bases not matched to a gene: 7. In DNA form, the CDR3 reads TGTGCCAGCAGCCCATCTAGCGGGAGCGCCTCCTACGAGCAGTACTTC. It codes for CASSPSSGSASYEQYF.

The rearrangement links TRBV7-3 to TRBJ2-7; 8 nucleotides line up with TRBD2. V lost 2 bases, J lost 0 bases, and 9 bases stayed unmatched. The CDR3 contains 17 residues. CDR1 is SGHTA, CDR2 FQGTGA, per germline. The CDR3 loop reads CASSLGPLAGSSYEQYF. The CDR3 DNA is TGTGCCAGCAGCTTAGGCCCCTTAGCGGGGAGCTCCTACGAGCAGTACTTC.

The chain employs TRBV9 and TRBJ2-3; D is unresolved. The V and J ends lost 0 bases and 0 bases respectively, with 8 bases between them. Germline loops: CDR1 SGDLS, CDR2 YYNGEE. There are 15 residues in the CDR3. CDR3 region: CASSVESLSTDTQYF. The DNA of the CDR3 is TGTGCCAGCAGCGTAGAATCCTTAAGCACAGATACGCAGTATTTT.

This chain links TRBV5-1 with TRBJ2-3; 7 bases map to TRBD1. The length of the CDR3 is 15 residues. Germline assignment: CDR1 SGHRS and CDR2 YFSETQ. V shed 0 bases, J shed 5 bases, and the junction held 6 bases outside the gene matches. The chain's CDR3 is CASSLEQGVRDTQYF. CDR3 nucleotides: TGCGCCAGCAGCTTGGAGCAGGGGGTGAGAGATACGCAGTATTTT.

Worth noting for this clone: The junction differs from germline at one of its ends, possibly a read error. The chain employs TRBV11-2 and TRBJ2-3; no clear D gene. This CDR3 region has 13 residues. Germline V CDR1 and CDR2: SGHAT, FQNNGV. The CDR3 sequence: CASSLERPDTQYF. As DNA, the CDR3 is TGTGCCAGCAGCCTAGAGAGGCCAGATACGCAGTATTTT. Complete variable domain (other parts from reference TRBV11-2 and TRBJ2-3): EAGVAQSPRYKIIEKRQSVAFWCNPISGHATLYWYQQILGQGPKLLIQFQNNGVVDDSQLPKDRFSAERLKGVDSTLKIQPAKLEDSAVYLCASSLERPDTQYFGPGTRLTVL.